This T cell receptor (beta chain) was identified during a study of blood T cells in healthy people across ages. The wider study: T cells yielded about one barcoded beta molecule per two cells through template switching. General study results and limits: For the donors, CMV status was unknown and possibly confounded expanded clonotype changes. Naive T cell percentage showed a strong correlation with the diversity of TCR beta.

The CDR3 covers 15 residues. Germline assignment: CDR1 LGHDT and CDR2 YNNKEL (reference sequence). The authors ran a second PCR of about 7 to 11 cycles using a sample-barcoded 5' primer and a J-beta primer mix. Every sample returned 2.5 million or more CDR3-containing paired-end reads. Using its own MiXCR run on the 5' RACE reads, TCRdb lists one record per CDR3 protein. Here the sample spans approximately 700,000 distinct CDR3 sequences, about 32% being singletons. For this clonotype: Its antigen remains unidentified. A much bigger clone sits one base away, suggesting this may be a read error.

The rearrangement uses TRBV3-1 and TRBJ1-1; TRBD1 is a possible D gene (6 bases). Sample: blood. This TCR was sampled from a woman older than 75 in good health. This CDR3 is CASSQGGRGGTEACF. The CDR3 DNA follows: TGTGCCAGCAGCCAAGGGGGCAGGGGAGGCACTGAAGCTTGCTTT. Together with reference TRBV3-1 and TRBJ1-1, the CDR3 gives the full variable domain: DTAVSQTPKYLVTQMGNDKSIKCEQNLGHDTMYWYKQDSKKFLKIMFSYNNKELIINETVPNRFSPKSPDKAHLNLHINSLELGDSAVYFCASSQGGRGGTEACFGQGTRLTVV.